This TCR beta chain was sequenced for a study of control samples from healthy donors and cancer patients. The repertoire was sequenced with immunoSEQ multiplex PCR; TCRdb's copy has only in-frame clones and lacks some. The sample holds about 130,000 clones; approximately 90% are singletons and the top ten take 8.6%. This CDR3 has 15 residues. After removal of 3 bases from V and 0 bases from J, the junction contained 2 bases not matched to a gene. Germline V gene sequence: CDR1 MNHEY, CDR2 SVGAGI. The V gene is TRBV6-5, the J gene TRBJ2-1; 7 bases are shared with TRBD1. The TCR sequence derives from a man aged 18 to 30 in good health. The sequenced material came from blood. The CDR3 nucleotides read TGTGCCAGCAGTTATTCAGGGGGCTCCTACAATGAGCAGTTCTTC. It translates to CASSYSGGSYNEQFF.